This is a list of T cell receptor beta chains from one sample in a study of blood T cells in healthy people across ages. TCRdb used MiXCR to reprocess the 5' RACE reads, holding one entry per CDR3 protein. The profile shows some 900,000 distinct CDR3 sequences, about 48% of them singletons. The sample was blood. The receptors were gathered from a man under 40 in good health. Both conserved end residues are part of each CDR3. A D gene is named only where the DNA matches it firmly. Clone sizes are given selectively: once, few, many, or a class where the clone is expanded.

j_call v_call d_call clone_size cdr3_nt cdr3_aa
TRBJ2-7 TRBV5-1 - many TGTGCCAGCAGTTTGGAGAGCTCCTACGAGCAGTACTTC CASSLESSYEQYF
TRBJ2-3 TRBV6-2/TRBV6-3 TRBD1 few TGTGCCAGCAGGAAGACAGGGAGCACAGATACGCAGTATTTT CASRKTGSTDTQYF
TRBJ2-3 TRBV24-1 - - TGTGCCACCAGTCAGAAGGACCGCAGTGCGCAGTATTTT CATSQKDRSAQYF
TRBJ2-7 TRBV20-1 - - TGCAGTGCTAGGACCCCCGGGAGCTCCTACGAGCAGTACTTC CSARTPGSSYEQYF
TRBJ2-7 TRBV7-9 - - TGTGCCAGTCAGGGGTCAGGCTACGAGCAGTACTTC CASQGSGYEQYF
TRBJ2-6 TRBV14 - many TGTGCCAGCAGGGGCAACGTCCTGACTTTC CASRGNVLTF
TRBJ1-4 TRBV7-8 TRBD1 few TGTGCCAGCAGTTCCCCAGCGGGACAGACTAATGAAAAACTGTTTTTT CASSSPAGQTNEKLFF
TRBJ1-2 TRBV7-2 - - TGTGCCAGCAGCATCTACAGGGTACCTAACTATGGCTACACCTTC CASSIYRVPNYGYTF
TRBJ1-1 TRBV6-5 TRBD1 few TGTGCCAGCAGAGGGGACAGGGGGTCGGCTTTCTTT CASRGDRGSAFF
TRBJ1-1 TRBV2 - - TGTGCCAGAACAATAAGGGGGAACACTGAAGCTTTCTTT CARTIRGNTEAFF
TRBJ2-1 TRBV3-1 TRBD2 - TGTGCCAGCAGCCCGTCTCTCCCACTAGCGGGGGATTCCTACAATGAGCAGTTCTTC CASSPSLPLAGDSYNEQFF
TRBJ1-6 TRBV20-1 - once TGCAGTGCTAGATTGACGGGCGGTTCACCCCTCCACTTT CSARLTGGSPLHF
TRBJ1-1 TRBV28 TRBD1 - TGTGCCAGCAGTCCGACAGGGTTGAGCACTGAAGCTTTCTTT CASSPTGLSTEAFF
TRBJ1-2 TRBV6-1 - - TGTGCCAGCAGTGAAAGTAGGAACACCCCACCAACTATTGGCTACACCTTC CASSESRNTPPTIGYTF
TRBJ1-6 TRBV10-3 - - TGTGCCATCACGCCAGGGTCCCGACGACCCCTCCACTTT CAITPGSRRPLHF
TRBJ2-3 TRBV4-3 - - TGCGCCAGCAGCCAAGGAGTCAGGGACCCCCCAGATACGCAGTATTTT CASSQGVRDPPDTQYF
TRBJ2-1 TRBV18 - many TGTGCCAGCTCACCCGTTGACTACTACAATGAGCAGTTCTTC CASSPVDYYNEQFF
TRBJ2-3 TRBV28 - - TGTGCCAGCAGTTCCGGGTTTAGGGATACGCAGTATTTT CASSSGFRDTQYF
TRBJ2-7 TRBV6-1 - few TGTGCCAGCAGAACCTACGAGCAGTACTTC CASRTYEQYF
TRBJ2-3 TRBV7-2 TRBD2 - TGTGCCAACAGCTTTGCGGGGGGGCCCAACACAGATACGCAGTATTTT CANSFAGGPNTDTQYF
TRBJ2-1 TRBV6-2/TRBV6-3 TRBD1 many TGTGCCAGCAGTTTCGGACAGGAGGCAGGTGAGCAGTTCTTC CASSFGQEAGEQFF
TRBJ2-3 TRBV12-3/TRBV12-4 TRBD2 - TGTGCCAGCAGTTTAGGGGGGCTAGCGGGGGCTTCGCAGTATTTT CASSLGGLAGASQYF